This passage covers 15 T cell receptor beta chains from one sample sequenced in a study of regulatory T cells in long-lasting Graves disease. Time point here: newly diagnosed GD, antithyroid drugs for less than 3 months. Isolated PBMC RNA provided the starting material for the TCR library. The authors built TCR beta libraries using iRepertoire HTBI primers and Arm-PCR of CDR3 regions. MiXCR, run by TCRdb on the multiplex PCR reads, gives a single entry per CDR3 protein. The table lists around 480,000 distinct CDR3 sequences, about 16% of them singletons. The sample was also linked to a second study, of T cells in Graves' hyperthyroidism and ophthalmopathy.

The specimen comprised peripheral blood mononuclear cells (PBMCs), sampled at new diagnosis, from a patient treated with antithyroid drugs. The receptors come from a woman aged 40 to 65 with Graves disease.

Regarding this clonotype: It may be a read error: a sequence one base away is much more abundant. The J gene is TRBJ1-2, the V gene TRBV9; D is uncertain. V lost 0 bases to trimming and J lost 3 bases, with 9 bases between them. Germline values: CDR1 SGDLS, CDR2 YYNGEE. The CDR3 is made up of 14 amino acids. The CDR3 DNA sequence: TGTGCCAGCAGCGTAGGGGTCGGGTACTATGGCTACACCTTC. Translated: CASSVGVGYYGYTF.

This clonotype was picked up many times. J is TRBJ1-6 and V is TRBV12-3 or TRBV12-4, with D tentatively TRBD1 (5 bases). V lost 7 bases to trimming and J lost 6 bases, with 16 bases between them. CDR3 length: 15 amino acids. As DNA, the CDR3 is TGTGCCAGCACCATGGGGCCGGGGAGTAATTCACCCCTCCACTTT. As protein: CASTMGPGSNSPLHF.

This clonotype turned up a few times. The rearrangement joins TRBV9 to TRBJ1-6, with 8 bases fitting TRBD1. Germline V gene sequence: CDR1 SGDLS, CDR2 YYNGEE. The CDR3 loop spans 16 amino acids. V lost 0 bases to trimming and J lost 9 bases; unmatched junction nucleotides: 8. The CDR3 bases are TGTGCCAGCAGCGTAGGTTCAGGGGGCGGTAGTTCACCCCTCCACTTT. Its translation is CASSVGSGGGSSPLHF.

The table lists this clonotype with many counts. This chain links TRBV3-1 with TRBJ1-1; no reliable D call. V was cut by 1 base and J by 5 bases, with 14 bases left in between. This CDR3 comprises 15 residues. Germline values: CDR1 LGHDT, CDR2 YNNKEL (reference sequence). The CDR3 protein is CASSQGPILGTEAFF. CDR3 nucleotides: TGTGCCAGCAGCCAAGGCCCTATCTTGGGGACTGAAGCTTTCTTT.

Only a few counts were recorded for this clonotype. Given a much more abundant clone one base away, this may be a read error. The chain has TRBV20-1 and TRBJ2-7, with a tentative D call TRBD1 (6 bases). Germline V gives CDR1 DFQATT, CDR2 SNEGSKA (reference sequence). This CDR3 contains 13 residues. CDR3 in amino acids: CSARVDRVYERYF. The CDR3 DNA reads TGCAGTGCTAGAGTGGACAGAGTCTACGAGCGGTACTTC.

The chain joins TRBV12-3 or TRBV12-4 to TRBJ2-5; a weak D match, TRBD1 (6 bases). Trimming shortened V by 4 bases and J by 3 bases, and 12 bases separated the two germline ends. There are 14 residues in the CDR3. The CDR3 here is CASSSGTREETQYF. CDR3 nucleotides: TGTGCCAGCAGTTCCGGGACAAGAGAAGAGACCCAGTACTTC.

This clonotype was detected only a few times. The chain is built from TRBV5-1 and TRBJ2-6, with 10 bases matching TRBD1. Germline CDR1 and CDR2: SGHRS and YFSETQ. This CDR3 region has 17 residues. V lost 4 bases, J lost 0 bases, and 4 bases stayed unmatched. For the CDR3, the DNA is TGCGCCAGCAGCCTGACAGGGGGCTACTCTGGGGCCAACGTCCTGACTTTC. This translates into CASSLTGGYSGANVLTF.

This clonotype occurred a few times. V and J are TRBV3-1 and TRBJ1-2, with a tentative D call TRBD1 (5 bases). The CDR3 runs to 13 residues. The germline V and J ends were trimmed by 5 bases and 4 bases, with 11 bases remaining between them. Germline assignment: CDR1 LGHDT and CDR2 YNNKEL (reference sequence). The CDR3 coding sequence is TGTGCCAGCAGCGGGGACGGAAGCTATGGCTACACCTTC. This translates into CASSGDGSYGYTF.

The J gene is TRBJ2-3, the V gene TRBV24-1, with D hard to call. CDR1 KGHDR and CDR2 SFDVKD come from the germline V gene. V was trimmed by 3 bases and J by 3 bases, leaving 3 bases between them. The CDR3 spans 12 residues. CDR3 region: CATSDDTDTQYF. In nucleotides, the CDR3 is TGTGCCACCAGTGATGATACAGATACGCAGTATTTT.

As to this clonotype: This could be a read error, since a much larger clone is one nucleotide away. V gene TRBV6-1 combines with J gene TRBJ2-7; TRBD2 aligns across 8 bases. Germline CDR1 MNHNS, CDR2 SASEGT. This CDR3 is built from 15 residues. The CDR3 sequence: CASSTRAGGSYKQYF. The CDR3 DNA sequence: TGTGCCAGCAGCACAAGGGCGGGGGGATCCTACAAGCAGTACTTC.

This clonotype was counted at least ten times. The chain recombines TRBV2 with TRBJ2-5, with D tentatively TRBD2 (6 bases). The CDR3 length is 12 residues. CDR1 SNHLY and CDR2 FYNNEI come from the germline V gene. Trimming removed 7 bases at V and 2 bases at J, with 8 bases between. The CDR3 protein is CASNGLQETQYF. CDR3 nucleotide sequence: TGTGCCAGCAACGGACTACAAGAGACCCAGTACTTC.

This clonotype was detected many times. This chain joins TRBV24-1 and TRBJ2-7, with 9 bases lining up with TRBD1. This CDR3 region has 14 residues. With 3 bases clipped from V and 10 bases from J, the junction kept 9 bases outside the gene matches. The germline gives CDR1 KGHDR, CDR2 SFDVKD. In DNA, the CDR3 is TGTGCCACCAGTGATCCAACCGGGACAGGGAAACAGTACTTC. Its protein product is CATSDPTGTGKQYF.

The rearrangement joins TRBV19 to TRBJ1-4; D is unresolved. Trimming cost V 4 bases and J 7 bases, with 10 bases left between them. The CDR3 covers 13 residues. Per germline, CDR1 LNHDA and CDR2 SQIVND (reference sequence). CDR3 in amino acids: CASSTRIGEKLFF. CDR3 DNA: TGTGCCAGTAGTACCCGTATTGGTGAAAAACTGTTTTTT.

V gene TRBV7-3 combines with J gene TRBJ2-1, with 9 bases fitting TRBD2. With V trimmed by 3 bases and J by 0 bases, 3 bases remained unmatched. The CDR3 runs 16 residues. Per the germline V gene, CDR1 is SGHTA and CDR2 is FQGTGA. For the CDR3, the DNA is TGTGCCAGCAGCTTCCGAGCGGGGGGCTCCTACAATGAGCAGTTCTTC. Encoded protein: CASSFRAGGSYNEQFF. Variable domain in full (rest from reference TRBV7-3 and TRBJ2-1): GAGVSQTPSNKVTEKGKYVELRCDPISGHTALYWYRQSLGQGPEFLIYFQGTGAADDSGLPNDRFFAVRPEGSVSTLKIQRTERGDSAVYLCASSFRAGGSYNEQFFGPGTRLTVL.

This clonotype occurred many times. The chain links TRBV5-1 to TRBJ2-2; the D gene could be TRBD1 or TRBD2 (6 bases each). The germline CDR1 and CDR2 sequences are SGHRS and YFSETQ. The CDR3 contains 17 residues. The V end lost 2 bases, the J end lost 1 base, and 15 bases lay between the germline ends. This CDR3 reads CASSLSTGAMNTGELFF. CDR3 coding DNA: TGCGCCAGCAGCTTAAGCACGGGGGCCATGAACACCGGGGAGCTGTTTTTT.